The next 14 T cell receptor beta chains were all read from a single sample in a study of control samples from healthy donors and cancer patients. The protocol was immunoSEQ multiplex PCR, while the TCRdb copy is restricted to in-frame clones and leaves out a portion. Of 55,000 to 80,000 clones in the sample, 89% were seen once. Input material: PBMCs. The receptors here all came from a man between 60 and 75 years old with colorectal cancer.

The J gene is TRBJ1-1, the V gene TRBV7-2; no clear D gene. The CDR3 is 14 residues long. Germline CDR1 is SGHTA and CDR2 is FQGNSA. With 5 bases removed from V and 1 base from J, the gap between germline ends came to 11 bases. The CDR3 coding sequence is TGTGCCAGCAGCCCTCGACGGGCGAACACTGAAGCTTTCTTT. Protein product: CASSPRRANTEAFF.

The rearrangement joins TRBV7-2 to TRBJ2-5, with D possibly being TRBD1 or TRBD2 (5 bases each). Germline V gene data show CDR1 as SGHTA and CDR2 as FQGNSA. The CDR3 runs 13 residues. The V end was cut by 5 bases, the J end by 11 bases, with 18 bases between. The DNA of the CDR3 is TGTGCCAGCAGCCCGGGACCCCTTTTTTCTCAGTACTTC. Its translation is CASSPGPLFSQYF.

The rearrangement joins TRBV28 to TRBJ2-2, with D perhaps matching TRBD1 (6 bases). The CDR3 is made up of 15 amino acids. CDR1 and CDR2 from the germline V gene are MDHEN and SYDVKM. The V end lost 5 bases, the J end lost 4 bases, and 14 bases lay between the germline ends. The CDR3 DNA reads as TGTGCCAGCAGTCCTACACCCAGGGGCACCGGGGAGCTGTTTTTT. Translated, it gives CASSPTPRGTGELFF.

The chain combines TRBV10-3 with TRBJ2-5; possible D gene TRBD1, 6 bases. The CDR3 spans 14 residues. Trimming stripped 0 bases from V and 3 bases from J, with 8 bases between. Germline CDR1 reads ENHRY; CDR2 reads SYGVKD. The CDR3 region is CAISESDRKETQYF. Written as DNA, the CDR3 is TGTGCCATCAGTGAGTCGGACAGAAAAGAGACCCAGTACTTC.

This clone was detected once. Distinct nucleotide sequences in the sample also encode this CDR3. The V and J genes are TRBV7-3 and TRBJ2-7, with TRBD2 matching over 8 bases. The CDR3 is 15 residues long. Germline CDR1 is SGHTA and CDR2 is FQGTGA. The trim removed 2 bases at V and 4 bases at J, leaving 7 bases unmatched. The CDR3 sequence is CASSLYPGGAYEQYF. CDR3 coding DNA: TGTGCCAGCAGCTTATATCCCGGGGGGGCTTACGAGCAGTACTTC.

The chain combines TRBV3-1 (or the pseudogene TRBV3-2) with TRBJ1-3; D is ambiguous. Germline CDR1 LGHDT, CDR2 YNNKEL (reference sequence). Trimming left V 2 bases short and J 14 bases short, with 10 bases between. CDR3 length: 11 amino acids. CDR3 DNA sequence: TGTGCCAGCAGCCAACGGGCGGAGTTATATTTT. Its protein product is CASSQRAELYF.

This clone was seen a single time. The CDR3 nucleotides read TGTGCCAGCAGCGCCGGACAGGGCACTAACTATGGCTACACCTTC. This sequence encodes CASSAGQGTNYGYTF. This chain joins TRBV9 and TRBJ1-2; TRBD1 aligns across 8 bases. Germline V gene lookup returns CDR1 SGDLS and CDR2 YYNGEE. Unmatched junction bases numbered 4, after V lost 3 bases and J lost 0 bases. The CDR3 is 15 amino acids.

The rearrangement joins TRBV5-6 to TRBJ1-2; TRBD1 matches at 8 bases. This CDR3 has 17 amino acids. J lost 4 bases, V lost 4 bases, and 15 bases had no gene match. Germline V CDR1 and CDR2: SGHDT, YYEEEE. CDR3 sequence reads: CASSPNQGALPIYGYTF. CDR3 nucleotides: TGTGCCAGCAGCCCCAACCAGGGGGCGCTCCCTATCTATGGCTACACCTTC. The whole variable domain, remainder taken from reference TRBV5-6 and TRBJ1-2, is DAGVTQSPTHLIKTRGQQVTLRCSPKSGHDTVSWYQQALGQGPQFIFQYYEEEERQRGNFPDRFSGHQFPNYSSELNVNALLLGDSALYLCASSPNQGALPIYGYTFGSGTRLTVV.

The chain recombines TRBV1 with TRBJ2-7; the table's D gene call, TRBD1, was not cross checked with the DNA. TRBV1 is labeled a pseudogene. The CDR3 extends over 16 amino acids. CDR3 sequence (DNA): TGCACCAGCAGCCAATACACCGGGACAGGGGGCTTCGAGCAGTACTTC. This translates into CTSSQYTGTGGFEQYF.

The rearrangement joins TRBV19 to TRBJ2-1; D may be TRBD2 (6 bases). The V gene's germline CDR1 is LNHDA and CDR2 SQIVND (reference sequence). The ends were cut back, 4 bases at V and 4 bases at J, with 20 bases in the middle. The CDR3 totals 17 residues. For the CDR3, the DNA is TGTGCCAGTAGTACCCCCCGAGGGAGCGGGCTGTACAATGAGCAGTTCTTC. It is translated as CASSTPRGSGLYNEQFF.

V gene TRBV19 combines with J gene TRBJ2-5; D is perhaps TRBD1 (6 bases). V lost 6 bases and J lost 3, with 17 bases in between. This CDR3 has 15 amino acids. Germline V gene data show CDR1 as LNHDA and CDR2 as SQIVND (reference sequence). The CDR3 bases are TGTGCCAGTAGCTCCAGGGGCTTGGGGGAAGAGACCCAGTACTTC. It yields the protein CASSSRGLGEETQYF. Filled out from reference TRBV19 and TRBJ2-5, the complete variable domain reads DGGITQSPKYLFRKEGQNVTLSCEQNLNHDAMYWYRQDPGQGLRLIYYSQIVNDFQKGDIAEGYSVSREKKESFPLTVTSAQKNPTAFYLCASSSRGLGEETQYFGPGTRLLVL.

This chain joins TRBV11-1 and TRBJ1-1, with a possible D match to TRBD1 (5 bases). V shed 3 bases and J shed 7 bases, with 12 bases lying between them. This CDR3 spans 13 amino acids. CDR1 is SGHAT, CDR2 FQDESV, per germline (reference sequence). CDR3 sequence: CASSFSAGSEAFF. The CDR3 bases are TGTGCCAGCAGCTTTTCGGCAGGGAGTGAAGCTTTCTTT.

DNA for the CDR3: TGTGCCAGCAGTTTACAGGCACCCTCTGGAAACACCATATATTTT. Its protein is CASSLQAPSGNTIYF. The chain couples TRBV28 to TRBJ1-3; D call uncertain. This CDR3 contains 15 residues. Germline assignment: CDR1 MDHEN and CDR2 SYDVKM. V dropped 2 bases and J dropped 0 bases, with 8 bases sitting between them.

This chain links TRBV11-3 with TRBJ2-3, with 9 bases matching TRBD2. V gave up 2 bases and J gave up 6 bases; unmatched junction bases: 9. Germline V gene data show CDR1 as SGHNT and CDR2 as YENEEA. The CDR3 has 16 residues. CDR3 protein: CASSLSRPSGADTQYF. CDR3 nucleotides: TGTGCCAGCAGCTTAAGTAGGCCTAGCGGGGCCGATACGCAGTATTTT.